These 14 T cell receptor beta chains came from one sample sequenced in a study of blood T cell repertoires in COVID-19. The assay was immunoSEQ multiplex PCR, and TCRdb's table has in-frame clones only and misses some. Here the sample spans approximately 330,000 clones, roughly 90% being singletons. The specimen sequenced was peripheral blood. These receptors were taken from a woman aged 40 to 49 with COVID-19, enrolled during active disease.

The CDR3 loop is CASQGVGRPYEQYF. For the CDR3, the DNA is TGTGCCTCCCAAGGAGTGGGGCGACCCTACGAGCAGTACTTC. The chain recombines TRBV30 with TRBJ2-7, with TRBD1 as a possible D gene (5 bases). Trimming cost V 7 bases and J 2 bases, with 18 bases left between them. The length of the CDR3 is 14 residues. Germline CDR1 and CDR2: GTSNPN and SVGIG (reference sequence).

The sample holds a few counts of this clone. V gene TRBV14 combines with J gene TRBJ2-7; D may be TRBD2 (5 bases). There are 16 residues in the CDR3. CDR1 is SGHDN, CDR2 FVKESK, per germline. Trimming cost V 0 bases and J 3 bases, with 15 bases left between them. CDR3 sequence: CASSQDKRRGNYEQYF. In DNA, the CDR3 is TGTGCCAGCAGCCAAGATAAGCGTCGGGGAAACTACGAGCAGTACTTC.

The rearrangement joins TRBV5-4 to TRBJ2-6, with a weak D call TRBD1 (6 bases). The V gene's germline CDR1 is SGHNT and CDR2 YYREEE (reference sequence). The CDR3 has 16 residues. Trimming took off 0 bases at V and 2 bases at J, with 9 bases between the two ends. For the CDR3, the DNA is TGTGCCAGCAGCTTGGCCCACAGGGCTGGGGCCAACGTCCTGACTTTC. It encodes CASSLAHRAGANVLTF.

The chain has TRBV29-1 and TRBJ1-1; D perhaps matches TRBD1 (5 bases). The CDR3 extends over 12 amino acids. The germline gives CDR1 SQVTM, CDR2 ANQGSEA. The V end was cut by 7 bases, the J end by 1 base, with 10 bases between. CDR3 nucleotide sequence: TGCAGCGGCATGACAGCGAACACTGAAGCTTTCTTT. Translation: CSGMTANTEAFF.

The chain joins TRBV6-5 to TRBJ1-2, with TRBD1 as a possible D gene (5 bases). Trimming took off 4 bases at V and 0 bases at J, with 9 bases between the two ends. Germline V gives CDR1 MNHEY, CDR2 SVGAGI. The CDR3 contains 14 residues. Here the CDR3 reads CASSLGAANYGYTF. The CDR3 region has the DNA TGTGCCAGCAGTTTAGGGGCAGCTAACTATGGCTACACCTTC.

The chain uses TRBV4-3 and TRBJ2-5; TRBD1 matches 12 bases. J lost 4 bases, V lost 1 base, and 22 bases had no gene match. The CDR3 is 22 residues long. CDR1 LGHNA and CDR2 YSLEER come from the germline V gene. The CDR3 nucleotides read TGCGCCAGCAGCCAAGGAGCTTGGGGAACGGGACAGGGGGCCTCCTGGGTAGAGACCCAGTACTTC. Translation: CASSQGAWGTGQGASWVETQYF.

This clone has only a few counts. CDR3 in amino acids: CASWTRQNSPLHF. In DNA form, the CDR3 reads TGTGCCAGCTGGACACGGCAGAATTCACCCCTCCACTTT. This sequence joins TRBV2 and TRBJ1-6; TRBD1 might be the D (5 bases). V lost 8 bases and J 7 bases, leaving 12 bases between the germline ends. CDR3 length: 13 amino acids. CDR1 is SNHLY and CDR2 is FYNNEI in the germline V gene.

Comments on this clone: The sample has other DNA sequences that encode this CDR3 too. CDR3 loop: CASSPTVAKNIQYF. CDR3 nucleotides: TGCGCCAGCAGCCCGACAGTTGCCAAAAACATTCAGTACTTC. The gene calls are TRBV5-1 and TRBJ2-4, with D perhaps TRBD1 (5 bases). Trimming took off 4 bases at V and 1 base at J, with 9 bases between the two ends. The CDR3 runs to 14 residues. Germline CDR1 SGHRS, CDR2 YFSETQ.

The rearrangement uses TRBV7-3 and TRBJ2-2, with 10 bases aligning to TRBD2. The germline V gene has CDR1 SGHTA and CDR2 FQGTGA. The CDR3 is made up of 17 amino acids. After removal of 2 bases from V and 5 bases from J, the junction contained 8 bases not matched to a gene. DNA of the CDR3: TGTGCCAGCAGCTTACCTTCCCTAGCGGGGGAAACCGGGGAGCTGTTTTTT. Its translation: CASSLPSLAGETGELFF.

This chain links TRBV3-1 (or the pseudogene TRBV3-2) with TRBJ2-2, with TRBD2 matching 7 bases. The germline gives CDR1 LGHDT, CDR2 YNNKEL (reference sequence). After removal of 4 bases from V and 5 bases from J, the junction contained 7 bases not matched to a gene. This CDR3 is built from 15 residues. The CDR3, as DNA: TGTGCCAGCAGCCGGATCCGGCGGGGGACCGGGGAGCTGTTTTTT. Encoded protein: CASSRIRRGTGELFF.

The V gene is TRBV27, the J gene TRBJ2-7; 11 nucleotides agree with TRBD1. This CDR3 comprises 16 residues. V lost 5 bases, J lost 6 bases, and 12 bases stayed unmatched. Germline V gene lookup returns CDR1 MNHEY and CDR2 SMNVEV (reference sequence). This CDR3 is CASSLLAGTGGSEQYF. The CDR3 bases are TGTGCCAGCAGTCTACTCGCCGGGACAGGGGGAAGCGAGCAGTACTTC.

This chain connects TRBV5-4 to TRBJ2-5; 7 nucleotides align to TRBD2. CDR1 SGHNT and CDR2 YYREEE come from the germline V gene (reference sequence). This CDR3 spans 15 amino acids. After removal of 1 base from V and 6 bases from J, the junction contained 9 bases not matched to a gene. As DNA, the CDR3 is TGTGCCAGCAGCTTGACTGGGTGGGAGGGGAAGACCCAGTACTTC. Amino acid sequence: CASSLTGWEGKTQYF. The full variable domain, completed using reference TRBV5-4 and TRBJ2-5, is ETGVTQSPTHLIKTRGQQVTLRCSSQSGHNTVSWYQQALGQGPQFIFQYYREEENGRGNFPPRFSGLQFPNYSSELNVNALELDDSALYLCASSLTGWEGKTQYFGPGTRLLVL.

J is TRBJ2-1 and V is TRBV3-1 (or the pseudogene TRBV3-2), with TRBD2 identical over 11 bases. V was clipped by 5 bases and J by 7 bases; unmatched bases: 7. Germline-derived CDR1 and CDR2 are LGHDT and YNNKEL (reference sequence). The CDR3 has 15 residues. CDR3 residues: CASSIPGLAANEQFF. The CDR3 DNA sequence: TGTGCCAGCAGCATACCGGGACTAGCGGCGAATGAGCAGTTCTTC.

Here the CDR3 DNA reads TGTGCCAGCAGCACCGGGACAGGGAACGGCTACACCTTC. Translating gives CASSTGTGNGYTF. The chain is built from TRBV12-3 or TRBV12-4 and TRBJ1-2; 9 bases match TRBD1. The J segment lost 8 bases and the V segment lost 6 bases, leaving 7 bases of the junction unmatched. CDR3 length equals 13 residues.